This TCR beta chain was identified during a study of shared clonotypes between healthy human individuals. Germline-derived CDR1 and CDR2 are MDHEN and SYDVKM. The V end was cut by 5 bases, the J end by 6 bases, with 8 bases between. CDR3 length: 12 residues. The data were produced by immunoSEQ multiplex PCR, yet TCRdb's version contains in-frame clones alone and is incomplete. The repertoire includes a few million clones, 80% to 95% of them detected once, and 0.37% sits in the top ten. Only a few counts were recorded for this clone. The antigen remains unidentified. The sample contains more than one DNA sequence encoding this CDR3. Recent vaccinations or acute infections were absent in the healthy HIV-negative adult donors. Study-wide results and limits: Lower generation probabilities were found for non-shared clonotypes than for those shared by all four donors. Richness estimates generally favored naive over memory subsets.

This chain uses TRBV28 with TRBJ1-5; D not resolved. The sample comprised naive CD4+ T cells from PBMCs. Subset reported: CD45RA+ positively selected. This sequence originates from a man younger than 35 in good health. Some clones in this sample may be carry-over from other donors' samples. The DNA for the CDR3 is TGTGCCAGCAGTCTCAAAGTTCAGCCCCAGCATTTT. It codes for CASSLKVQPQHF.